Listed below are T cell receptor beta chains from one sample, sequenced in a study of CD8+ T cells in alopecia areata. Measured with immunoSEQ multiplex PCR; TCRdb has only the in-frame clones, and not every one. The table lists about 110,000 clones, 45% to 60% of them singletons. Material for sequencing was NKG2D-low CD8+ T cells sorted from blood. These receptors originate from a human donor with alopecia areata. Both conserved end residues are part of each CDR3. A D gene is named only where the DNA matches it firmly. Part of the rows lack a size; the others show once, few, many or a class for expanded clones.

>TRBD1|TRBV19|TRBJ1-1|-
CASSTPGTGSDTEAFF
TGTGCCAGTAGTACCCCCGGGACAGGGTCTGACACTGAAGCTTTCTTT
>TRBD2|TRBV14|TRBJ2-5|-
CASSLRNPTSGTSQETQYF
TGTGCCAGCAGCCTCAGAAATCCGACTAGCGGGACCTCCCAAGAGACCCAGTACTTC
>-|TRBV27|TRBJ2-3|-
CASSFGDTQYF
TGTGCCAGCAGTTTTGGAGATACGCAGTATTTT
>-|TRBV27|TRBJ1-1|few
CASSFPNTEAFF
TGTGCCAGCAGTTTCCCGAACACTGAAGCTTTCTTT
>-|TRBV5-1|TRBJ2-7|-
CASSLAQDYEQYF
TGCGCCAGCAGCTTGGCCCAGGATTACGAGCAGTACTTC
>TRBD1|TRBV5-1|TRBJ2-3|-
CASSSGTGTSTDTQYF
TGCGCCAGCAGCTCCGGGACAGGGACTAGCACAGATACGCAGTATTTT
>-|TRBV27|TRBJ2-7|-
CASSYSTGEQFYEQYF
TGTGCCAGCAGTTACTCTACCGGCGAACAATTTTACGAGCAGTACTTC
>-|TRBV7-9|TRBJ2-2|many
CASSLAQPYTGELFF
TGTGCCAGCAGCTTAGCCCAGCCCTACACCGGGGAGCTGTTTTTT
>-|TRBV7-2|TRBJ2-7|-
CASSLGQSAEQYF
TGTGCCAGCAGCTTAGGACAGTCCGCCGAGCAGTACTTC
>TRBD2|TRBV6-5|TRBJ2-3|once
CASSFLAGGPTDTQYF
TGTGCCAGCAGTTTTCTAGCGGGAGGGCCAACAGATACGCAGTATTTT
>TRBD2|TRBV27|TRBJ2-2|-
CASSGTRRGTGELFF
TGTGCCAGCTCCGGGACTAGGCGGGGCACCGGGGAGCTGTTTTTT
>-|TRBV27|TRBJ2-1|few
CASSLGPNEQFF
TGTGCCAGCAGTTTGGGGCCCAATGAGCAGTTCTTC